A single sample gave rise to the 22 T cell receptor beta chains below, sequenced in a study of CD8 T cells in ankylosing spondylitis. Study-level results: Characteristic, it appeared, of ankylosing spondylitis blood was a TCR beta motif of roughly 8 highly homologous variants.

Antigen specificity for these receptors is unknown. TCRdb ran MiXCR on the 5' RACE reads and lists one entry per CDR3 protein. The sample shows more than 400,000 distinct CDR3 sequences, over 4% of them seen only once. The sequencing input was blood, either unsorted or a sorted T cell fraction (not recorded which). The receptors stem from a male donor with ankylosing spondylitis.

This clonotype was seen many times. This chain joins TRBV5-1 and TRBJ2-3; 14 bases map to TRBD2. This CDR3 region has 17 residues. In germline, CDR1 is SGHRS, CDR2 YFSETQ. The trim removed 4 bases at V and 4 bases at J, leaving 8 bases unmatched. The CDR3 DNA reads TGCGCCAGCAGCCTAGGGACTAGCGGGAGTTGGGCAGATACGCAGTATTTT. This translates into CASSLGTSGSWADTQYF.

There are a few counts of this clonotype. This rearrangement joins TRBV5-1 to TRBJ2-6; D remains unclear. The CDR3 spans 16 residues. CDR1 SGHRS and CDR2 YFSETQ come from the germline V gene. Trimming took 0 bases from V and 1 from J, leaving 8 bases between them. CDR3: CASSLGGGSGANVLTF. The CDR3 nucleotides read TGCGCCAGCAGCTTGGGAGGTGGATCTGGGGCCAACGTCCTGACTTTC.

This clonotype was observed at least ten times. This chain uses TRBV21-1 with TRBJ2-7; the table calls TRBD2, which could not be checked here. TRBV21-1 is tagged as a pseudogene. This CDR3 is built from 13 residues. The CDR3 nucleotides read TGTGCCAGCAGAGCAGCGGGGGTCTACGAGCAGTACTTC. This sequence encodes CASRAAGVYEQYF.

The table lists this clonotype with many counts. The genes are TRBV20-1 and TRBJ2-7; TRBD1 is a possible D gene (6 bases). In germline, CDR1 is DFQATT, CDR2 SNEGSKA (reference sequence). The length of the CDR3 is 15 residues. Trimming cost V 0 bases and J 6 bases, with 18 bases left between them. The CDR3 loop reads CSARDPRTAIREQYF. The CDR3 nucleotides are TGCAGTGCTAGAGACCCGAGGACAGCAATCCGCGAGCAGTACTTC.

The rearrangement uses TRBV6-1 and TRBJ1-2; tentative D call: TRBD1 (6 bases). CDR1 and CDR2 from the germline V gene are MNHNS and SASEGT. This CDR3 is built from 14 residues. The V and J ends lost 0 bases and 4 bases respectively, with 9 bases between them. The CDR3 DNA sequence: TGTGCCAGCAGTGAAGCGACAGGAGGCTATGGCTACACCTTC. This gives the protein CASSEATGGYGYTF.

The chain carries TRBV4-3 and TRBJ2-3; TRBD2 matches 10 bases. The CDR3 extends over 16 amino acids. Trimming took 4 bases from V and 1 from J; bases not matched to a gene: 5. Germline CDR1 LGHNA, CDR2 YSLEER. CDR3 residues: CASSLSGTSGTDTQYF. In nucleotides, the CDR3 is TGCGCCAGCAGCCTCTCCGGGACTAGCGGCACAGATACGCAGTATTTT.

In this sample, this clonotype turned up many times. The chain recombines TRBV4-2 with TRBJ2-7; D call uncertain. Germline lookup yields CDR1 LGHNA and CDR2 YNFKEQ. The CDR3 spans 12 residues. Trimming cost V 4 bases and J 5 bases, with 9 bases left between them. CDR3 sequence (DNA): TGTGCCAGCAGCCTTGGGTCGAACGAGCAGTACTTC. This sequence encodes CASSLGSNEQYF.

This clonotype was seen repeatedly, ten times or more. The chain recombines TRBV29-1 with TRBJ2-1, with 10 nucleotides matching TRBD2. Germline CDR1 and CDR2: SQVTM and ANQGSEA. This CDR3 contains 14 residues. V was clipped by 5 bases and J by 12 bases; unmatched bases: 13. The CDR3 bases are TGCAGCGTTCCCCAGCGGGAGGGCCGCCGTGGGCAGTTCTTC. Its protein is CSVPQREGRRGQFF.

This clonotype was recorded at least ten times. The gene calls are TRBV5-4 and TRBJ1-2; D gene unclear. CDR1 and CDR2 (germline): SGHNT, YYREEE (reference sequence). CDR3 length: 14 amino acids. The V gene lost 2 bases and the J gene lost 8 bases, with 16 bases spanning the gap. CDR3 protein: CASSLNLTPGGYTF. The CDR3 bases are TGTGCCAGCAGCTTAAATTTGACTCCGGGGGGCTACACCTTC. The complete variable domain, with remaining parts taken from reference TRBV5-4 and TRBJ1-2, reads ETGVTQSPTHLIKTRGQQVTLRCSSQSGHNTVSWYQQALGQGPQFIFQYYREEENGRGNFPPRFSGLQFPNYSSELNVNALELDDSALYLCASSLNLTPGGYTFGSGTRLTVV.

This clonotype has a count of ten or more. This sequence joins TRBV5-4 and TRBJ2-7; 11 bases agree with TRBD1. Unmatched junction bases numbered 7, after V lost 4 bases and J lost 4 bases. The CDR3 has 15 amino acids. CDR1 and CDR2 from the germline V gene are SGHNT and YYREEE (reference sequence). The chain's CDR3 is CASSRGQGALYEQYF. Here the CDR3 DNA reads TGTGCCAGCAGCAGAGGACAGGGGGCTCTTTACGAGCAGTACTTC. Full variable domain (outside the CDR3, taken from reference TRBV5-4 and TRBJ2-7): ETGVTQSPTHLIKTRGQQVTLRCSSQSGHNTVSWYQQALGQGPQFIFQYYREEENGRGNFPPRFSGLQFPNYSSELNVNALELDDSALYLCASSRGQGALYEQYFGPGTRLTVT.

This clonotype was recorded at least ten times. The chain recombines TRBV10-3 with TRBJ1-5; tentatively, D is TRBD1 (5 bases). V was clipped by 4 bases and J by 7 bases, with 20 bases between them. The CDR3 contains 16 residues. Germline values: CDR1 ENHRY, CDR2 SYGVKD. Here the CDR3 DNA reads TGTGCCATCAGTGGGTCGGGGACGGATATTTTCCAGCCCCAGCATTTT. This translates into CAISGSGTDIFQPQHF.

This clonotype occurred many times. The V gene is TRBV4-1, the J gene TRBJ1-6; D might be TRBD1 (6 bases). The V gene lost 0 bases and the J gene lost 7 bases, with 16 bases spanning the gap. The CDR3 covers 17 residues. In germline, CDR1 is MGHRA, CDR2 YSYEKL. The CDR3 here is CASSQEGGRGLNSPLHF. The CDR3, as DNA: TGCGCCAGCAGCCAAGAAGGTGGCAGGGGATTGAATTCACCCCTCCACTTT.

This clonotype was detected ten times or more. The chain carries TRBV20-1 and TRBJ1-5; 7 bases match TRBD1. This CDR3 has 15 amino acids. Germline-derived CDR1 and CDR2 are DFQATT and SNEGSKA (reference sequence). Losses at the gene ends were 6 bases for V and 6 bases for J; bases not matched to a gene: 14. CDR3 sequence reads: CSADSQGAGGQPQHF. The CDR3 nucleotides are TGCAGTGCAGACTCCCAGGGAGCAGGGGGTCAGCCCCAGCATTTT.

The chain joins TRBV20-1 to TRBJ2-1, with no clear D. From germline, CDR1 is DFQATT and CDR2 SNEGSKA (reference sequence). Trimming shortened V by 4 bases and J by 2 bases, and 6 bases separated the two germline ends. This CDR3 region has 12 residues. The CDR3 region is CSAKGPYNEQFF. DNA of the CDR3: TGCAGTGCTAAAGGGCCCTACAATGAGCAGTTCTTC.

Ten or more counts support this clonotype. The chain combines TRBV7-9 with TRBJ1-2; 7 bases line up with TRBD1. The trim removed 5 bases at V and 6 bases at J, leaving 6 bases unmatched. CDR1 and CDR2 from the germline V gene are SEHNR and FQNEAQ (reference sequence). This CDR3 region has 13 residues. The chain's CDR3 is CASSPGTVNGYTF. The CDR3 DNA is TGTGCCAGCAGCCCTGGGACAGTGAATGGCTACACCTTC.

This clonotype was detected many times. The chain is built from TRBV5-1 and TRBJ2-3, with no clear D. Germline V gene lookup returns CDR1 SGHRS and CDR2 YFSETQ. V lost 0 bases and J 3 bases, leaving 5 bases between the germline ends. This CDR3 region has 13 residues. CDR3 sequence reads: CASSLDGTDTQYF. The DNA of the CDR3 is TGCGCCAGCAGCTTGGACGGGACAGATACGCAGTATTTT.

This clonotype was counted ten times or more. The chain links TRBV24-1 to TRBJ2-2, with D perhaps given as TRBD1 or TRBD2 (5 bases each). V lost 4 bases and J 3 bases, leaving 14 bases between the germline ends. Germline CDR1 and CDR2: KGHDR and SFDVKD. CDR3 length: 16 residues. CDR3 loop: CATSDPRVGDTGELFF. The CDR3 DNA sequence: TGTGCCACCAGTGACCCTAGAGTGGGGGACACCGGGGAGCTGTTTTTT.

This clonotype was counted ten times or more. This sequence joins TRBV4-2 and TRBJ1-2; D remains unclear. The CDR3 spans 15 residues. The germline V and J ends were trimmed by 0 bases and 4 bases, with 12 bases remaining between them. Germline V gene lookup returns CDR1 LGHNA and CDR2 YNFKEQ. This chain's CDR3 is CASSQEQQRGYGYTF. CDR3 nucleotide sequence: TGTGCCAGCAGCCAAGAACAGCAGAGAGGCTATGGCTACACCTTC.

With respect to this clonotype: Germline is not matched at one junction end, which may reflect a read error. The genes are TRBV5-4 and TRBJ2-2; 8 nucleotides agree with TRBD1. Germline CDR1 and CDR2: SGHNT and YYREEE (reference sequence). The CDR3 sequence is 14 residues long. CDR3: CASGTRGLGGELLF. The CDR3 DNA is TGTGCCAGCGGCACCAGGGGGCTTGGCGGGGAGCTGCTTTTT.

This clonotype was observed many times. The chain carries TRBV25-1 and TRBJ2-3, with TRBD2 matching over 11 bases. CDR3 length equals 15 residues. In germline, CDR1 is MGHDK, CDR2 SYGVNS. Trimming at V came to 6 bases and at J to 3 bases, leaving 5 bases not matched to a gene. CDR3 DNA: TGTGCCAGCAGGGTAGCGGGAGGGCCTACAGATACGCAGTATTTT. It specifies CASRVAGGPTDTQYF.

This clonotype was seen many times. The CDR3 loop reads CASSGRQDTDTQYF. For the CDR3, the DNA is TGTGCCAGCAGTGGCCGACAGGACACAGATACGCAGTATTTT. The chain has TRBV7-2 and TRBJ2-3; maybe TRBD1 (6 bases). Germline V CDR1 and CDR2: SGHTA, FQGNSA. This CDR3 is built from 14 residues. V gave up 6 bases and J gave up 2 bases, with 12 bases separating them.

Only a few counts were recorded for this clonotype. The rearrangement uses TRBV6-1 and TRBJ1-2; D unclear. Per the germline V gene, CDR1 is MNHNS and CDR2 is SASEGT. The germline V and J ends were trimmed by 6 bases and 0 bases, with 14 bases remaining between them. The CDR3 has 15 amino acids. The DNA of the CDR3 is TGTGCCAGCAGCCACTTGGGTAGGACTAACTATGGCTACACCTTC. It specifies CASSHLGRTNYGYTF.